The T cell receptor (beta chain) under discussion was sequenced for a study of blood T cell repertoires in COVID-19. Sequenced by immunoSEQ multiplex PCR; TCRdb stores in-frame clones only, minus some. The data hold some 240,000 clones, with 70% to 85% observed a single time. CDR3 length: 13 amino acids. The V end was cut by 2 bases, the J end by 5 bases, with 9 bases between. Germline V gene lookup returns CDR1 MNHNS and CDR2 SASEGT. The chain has TRBV6-1 and TRBJ1-1; possibly TRBD1 for D (5 bases). The clonotype was recovered from a woman aged 35 to 49 who had recovered from COVID-19. The sample comprised peripheral blood. CDR3: CASSEQKGTEAFF. In DNA form, the CDR3 reads TGTGCCAGCAGTGAACAAAAGGGGACTGAAGCTTTCTTT.